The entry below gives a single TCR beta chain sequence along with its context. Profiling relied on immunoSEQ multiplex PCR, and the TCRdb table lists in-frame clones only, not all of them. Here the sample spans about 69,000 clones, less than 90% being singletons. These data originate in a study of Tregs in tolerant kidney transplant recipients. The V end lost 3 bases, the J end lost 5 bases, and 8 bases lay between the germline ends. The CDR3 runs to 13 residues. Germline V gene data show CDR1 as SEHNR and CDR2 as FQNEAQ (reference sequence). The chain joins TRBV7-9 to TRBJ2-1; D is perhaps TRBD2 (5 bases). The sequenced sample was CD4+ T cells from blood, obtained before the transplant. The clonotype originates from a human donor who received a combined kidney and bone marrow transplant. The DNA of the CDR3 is TGTGCCAGCAGCTTTGATAGCGACAATGAGCAGTTCTTC. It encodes CASSFDSDNEQFF.